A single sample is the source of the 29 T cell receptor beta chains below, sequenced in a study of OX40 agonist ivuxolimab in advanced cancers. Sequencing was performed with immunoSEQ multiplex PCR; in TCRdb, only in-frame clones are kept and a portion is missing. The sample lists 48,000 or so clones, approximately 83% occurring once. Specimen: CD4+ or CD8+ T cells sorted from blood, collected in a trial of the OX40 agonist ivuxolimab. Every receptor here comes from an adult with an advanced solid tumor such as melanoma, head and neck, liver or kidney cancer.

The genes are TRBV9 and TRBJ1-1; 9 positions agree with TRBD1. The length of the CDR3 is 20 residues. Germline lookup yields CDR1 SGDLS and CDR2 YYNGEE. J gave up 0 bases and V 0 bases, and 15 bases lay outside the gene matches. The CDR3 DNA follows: TGTGCCAGCAGCGTAGGCGGGGAGGTAGGGGGGACAGGGATGAACACTGAAGCTTTCTTT. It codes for CASSVGGEVGGTGMNTEAFF.

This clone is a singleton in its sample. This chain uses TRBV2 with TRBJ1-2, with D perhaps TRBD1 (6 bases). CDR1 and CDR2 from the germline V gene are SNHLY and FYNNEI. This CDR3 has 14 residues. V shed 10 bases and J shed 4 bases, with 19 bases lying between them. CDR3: CAKIRGATSYGYTF. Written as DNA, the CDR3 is TGTGCCAAGATTCGGGGGGCAACAAGCTATGGCTACACCTTC.

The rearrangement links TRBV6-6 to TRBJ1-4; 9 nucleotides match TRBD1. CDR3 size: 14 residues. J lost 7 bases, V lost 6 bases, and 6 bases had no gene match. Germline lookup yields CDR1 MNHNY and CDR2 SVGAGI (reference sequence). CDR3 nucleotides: TGTGCCAGCAGAGGACAGGGGATAAGTGAAAAACTGTTTTTT. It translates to CASRGQGISEKLFF.

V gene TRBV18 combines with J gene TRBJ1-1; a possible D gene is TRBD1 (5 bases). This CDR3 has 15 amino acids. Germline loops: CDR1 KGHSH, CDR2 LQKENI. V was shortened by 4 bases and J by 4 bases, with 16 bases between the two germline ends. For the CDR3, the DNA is TGTGCCAGCTCACGATCGGGGGAGGGCGTCACTGAAGCTTTCTTT. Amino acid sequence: CASSRSGEGVTEAFF.

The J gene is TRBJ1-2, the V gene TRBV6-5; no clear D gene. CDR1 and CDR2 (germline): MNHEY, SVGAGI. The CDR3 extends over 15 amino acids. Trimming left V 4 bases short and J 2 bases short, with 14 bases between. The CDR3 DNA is TGTGCCAGCAGTTCCTTCAGGACGGCAAACTATGGCTACACCTTC. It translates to CASSSFRTANYGYTF.

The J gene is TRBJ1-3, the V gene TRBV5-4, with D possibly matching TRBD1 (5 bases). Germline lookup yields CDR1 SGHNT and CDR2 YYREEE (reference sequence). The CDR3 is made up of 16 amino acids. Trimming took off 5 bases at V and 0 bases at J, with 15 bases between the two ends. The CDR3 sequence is CASSPGTSFSGNTIYF. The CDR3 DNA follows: TGTGCCAGCAGTCCCGGGACGTCCTTCTCTGGAAACACCATATATTTT. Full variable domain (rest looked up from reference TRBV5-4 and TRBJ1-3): ETGVTQSPTHLIKTRGQQVTLRCSSQSGHNTVSWYQQALGQGPQFIFQYYREEENGRGNFPPRFSGLQFPNYSSELNVNALELDDSALYLCASSPGTSFSGNTIYFGEGSWLTVV.

Here the CDR3 reads CASSQVSSVRDTQYF. For the CDR3, the DNA is TGTGCCAGCAGCCAAGTATCGAGTGTTAGAGATACGCAGTATTTT. The chain links TRBV4-2 to TRBJ2-3; D remains ambiguous. This CDR3 comprises 15 residues. Trimming pared 1 base from V and 5 bases from J, leaving 13 bases between. The germline V gene encodes CDR1 LGHNA and CDR2 YNFKEQ.

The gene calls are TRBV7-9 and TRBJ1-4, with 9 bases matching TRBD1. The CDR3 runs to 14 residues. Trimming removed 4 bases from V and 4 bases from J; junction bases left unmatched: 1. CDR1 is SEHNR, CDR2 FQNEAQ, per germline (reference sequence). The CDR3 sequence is CASSSGQGNEKLFF. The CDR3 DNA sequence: TGTGCCAGCAGCTCGGGACAGGGTAATGAAAAACTGTTTTTT. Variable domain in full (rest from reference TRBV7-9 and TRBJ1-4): DTGVSQNPRHKITKRGQNVTFRCDPISEHNRLYWYRQTLGQGPEFLTYFQNEAQLEKSRLLSDRFSAERPKGSFSTLEIQRTEQGDSAMYLCASSSGQGNEKLFFGSGTQLSVL.

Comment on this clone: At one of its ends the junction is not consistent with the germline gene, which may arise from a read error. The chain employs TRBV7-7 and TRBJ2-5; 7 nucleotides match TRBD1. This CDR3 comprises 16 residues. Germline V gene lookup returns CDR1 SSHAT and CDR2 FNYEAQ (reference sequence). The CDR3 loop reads CASSMEGGNSVETQYF. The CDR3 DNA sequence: TGTGCTAGCAGCATGGAAGGGGGCAATTCTGTAGAGACCCAGTACTTC.

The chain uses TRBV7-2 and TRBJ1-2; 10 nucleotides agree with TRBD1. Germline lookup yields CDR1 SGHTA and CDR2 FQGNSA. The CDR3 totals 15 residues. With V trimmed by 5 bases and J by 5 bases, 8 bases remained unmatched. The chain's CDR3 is CASSETGGLGYGYTF. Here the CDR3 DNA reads TGTGCCAGCAGCGAGACAGGGGGCTTAGGGTATGGCTACACCTTC.

The CDR3 protein is CASSSNRAANEKLFF. In DNA form, the CDR3 reads TGTGCCAGTAGTTCTAACAGGGCGGCTAATGAAAAACTGTTTTTT. This chain uses TRBV19 with TRBJ1-4, with D possibly matching TRBD1 (6 bases). The CDR3 has 15 residues. Looked up from germline, CDR1 is LNHDA and CDR2 is SQIVND (reference sequence). V dropped 5 bases and J dropped 3 bases, with 13 bases sitting between them. Combining the CDR3 with reference TRBV19 and TRBJ1-4 gives the whole variable domain DGGITQSPKYLFRKEGQNVTLSCEQNLNHDAMYWYRQDPGQGLRLIYYSQIVNDFQKGDIAEGYSVSREKKESFPLTVTSAQKNPTAFYLCASSSNRAANEKLFFGSGTQLSVL.

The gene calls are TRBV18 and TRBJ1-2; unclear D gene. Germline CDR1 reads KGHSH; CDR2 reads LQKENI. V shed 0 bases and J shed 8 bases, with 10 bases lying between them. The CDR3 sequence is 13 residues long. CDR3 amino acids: CASSPPVREGYTF. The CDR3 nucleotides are TGTGCCAGCTCACCACCGGTAAGGGAAGGCTACACCTTC.

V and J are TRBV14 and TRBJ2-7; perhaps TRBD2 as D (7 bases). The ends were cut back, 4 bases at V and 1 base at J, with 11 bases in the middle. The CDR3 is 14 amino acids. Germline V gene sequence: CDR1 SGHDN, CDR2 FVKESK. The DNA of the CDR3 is TGTGCCAGCAGCCGGGGGGGCTTATCCTACGAGCAGTACTTC. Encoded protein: CASSRGGLSYEQYF.

The CDR3 protein is CASSVSGRQETQYF. In nucleotides, the CDR3 is TGTGCCAGCTCAGTTTCGGGACGCCAAGAGACCCAGTACTTC. V is TRBV18 and J is TRBJ2-5, with D possibly being TRBD1 or TRBD2 (5 bases each). Germline V gene lookup returns CDR1 KGHSH and CDR2 LQKENI. With 5 bases removed from V and 1 base from J, the gap between germline ends came to 11 bases. The CDR3 is 14 residues long.

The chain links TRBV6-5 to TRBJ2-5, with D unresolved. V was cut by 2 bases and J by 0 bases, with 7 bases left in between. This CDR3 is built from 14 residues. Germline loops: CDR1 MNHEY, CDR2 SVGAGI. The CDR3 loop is CASSYGSHQETQYF. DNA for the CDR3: TGTGCCAGCAGTTACGGGTCACACCAAGAGACCCAGTACTTC.

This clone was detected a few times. The CDR3 is CASSEVTGDPSPLHF. CDR3 bases: TGTGCCAGCAGTGAAGTGACAGGGGACCCTTCACCCCTCCACTTT. The chain couples TRBV6-1 to TRBJ1-6; 8 bases line up with TRBD1. Trimming cost V 1 base and J 9 bases; bases outside gene matches: 5. Looked up from germline, CDR1 is MNHNS and CDR2 is SASEGT. The CDR3 contains 15 residues.

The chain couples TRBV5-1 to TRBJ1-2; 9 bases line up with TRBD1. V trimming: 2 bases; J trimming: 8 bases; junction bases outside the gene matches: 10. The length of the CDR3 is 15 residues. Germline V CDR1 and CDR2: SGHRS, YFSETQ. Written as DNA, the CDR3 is TGCGCCAGCAGCTTTGGGGACAGGGCCGTTGTCGGCTACACCTTC. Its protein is CASSFGDRAVVGYTF. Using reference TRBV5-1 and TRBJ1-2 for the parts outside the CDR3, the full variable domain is KAGVTQTPRYLIKTRGQQVTLSCSPISGHRSVSWYQQTPGQGLQFLFEYFSETQRNKGNFPGRFSGRQFSNSRSEMNVSTLELGDSALYLCASSFGDRAVVGYTFGSGTRLTVV.

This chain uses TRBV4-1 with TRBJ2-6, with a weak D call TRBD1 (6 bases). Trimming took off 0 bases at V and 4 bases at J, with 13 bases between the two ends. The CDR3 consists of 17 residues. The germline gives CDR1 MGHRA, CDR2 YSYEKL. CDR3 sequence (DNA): TGCGCCAGCAGCCAAGATTCTGGCGGACAGGGGGCCAACGTCCTGACTTTC. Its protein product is CASSQDSGGQGANVLTF.

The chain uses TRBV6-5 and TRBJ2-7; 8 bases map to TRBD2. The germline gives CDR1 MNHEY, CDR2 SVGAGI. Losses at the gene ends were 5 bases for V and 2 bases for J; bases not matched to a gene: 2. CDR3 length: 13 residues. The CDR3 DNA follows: TGTGCCAGCAGTGTAGCGGGGCCCTACGAGCAGTACTTC. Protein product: CASSVAGPYEQYF.

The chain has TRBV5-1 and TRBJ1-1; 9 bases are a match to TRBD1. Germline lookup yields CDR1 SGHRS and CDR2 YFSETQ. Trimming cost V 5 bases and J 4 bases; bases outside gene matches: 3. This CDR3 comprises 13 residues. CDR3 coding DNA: TGCGCCAGCAGGGGACAGGGAGGCACTGAAGCTTTCTTT. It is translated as CASRGQGGTEAFF. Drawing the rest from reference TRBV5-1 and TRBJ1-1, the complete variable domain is KAGVTQTPRYLIKTRGQQVTLSCSPISGHRSVSWYQQTPGQGLQFLFEYFSETQRNKGNFPGRFSGRQFSNSRSEMNVSTLELGDSALYLCASRGQGGTEAFFGQGTRLTVV.

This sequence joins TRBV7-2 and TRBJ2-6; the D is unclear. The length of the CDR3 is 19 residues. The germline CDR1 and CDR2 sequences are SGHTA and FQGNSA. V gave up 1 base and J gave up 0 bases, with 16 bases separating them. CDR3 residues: CASSLVSYTFNSGANVLTF. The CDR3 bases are TGTGCCAGCAGCTTAGTTAGCTACACCTTCAACTCTGGGGCCAACGTCCTGACTTTC.

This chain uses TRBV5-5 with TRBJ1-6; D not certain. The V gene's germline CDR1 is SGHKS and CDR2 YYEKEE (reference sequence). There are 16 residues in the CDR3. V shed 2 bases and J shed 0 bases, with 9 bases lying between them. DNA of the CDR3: TGTGCCAGCAGCTTTTCCGGGAGCTCCTATAATTCACCCCTCCACTTT. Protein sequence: CASSFSGSSYNSPLHF.

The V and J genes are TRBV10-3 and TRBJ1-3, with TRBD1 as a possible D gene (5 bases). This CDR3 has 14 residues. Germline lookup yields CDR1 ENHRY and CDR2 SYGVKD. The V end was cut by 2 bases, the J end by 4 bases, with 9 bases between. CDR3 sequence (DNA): TGTGCCATCAGTGAGGGGGCTGACGGAAACACCATATATTTT. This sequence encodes CAISEGADGNTIYF.

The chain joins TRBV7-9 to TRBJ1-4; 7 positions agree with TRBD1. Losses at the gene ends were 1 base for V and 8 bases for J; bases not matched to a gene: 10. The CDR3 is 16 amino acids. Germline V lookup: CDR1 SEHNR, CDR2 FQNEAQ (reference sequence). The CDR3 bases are TGTGCCAGCAGCTTAGGATCGTCGACAGGGAAAGAAAAACTGTTTTTT. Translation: CASSLGSSTGKEKLFF.

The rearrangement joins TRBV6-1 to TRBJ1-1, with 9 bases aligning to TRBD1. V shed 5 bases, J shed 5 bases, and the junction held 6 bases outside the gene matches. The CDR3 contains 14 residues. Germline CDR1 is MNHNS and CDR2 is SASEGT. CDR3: CASSLDRGRTEAFF. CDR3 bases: TGTGCCAGCAGTCTGGACAGGGGACGGACTGAAGCTTTCTTT.

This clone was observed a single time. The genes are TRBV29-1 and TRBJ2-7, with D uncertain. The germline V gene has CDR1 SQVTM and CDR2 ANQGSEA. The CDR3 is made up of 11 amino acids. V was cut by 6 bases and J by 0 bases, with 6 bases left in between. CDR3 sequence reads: CSVRISYEQYF. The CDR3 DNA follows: TGCAGCGTACGTATCTCCTACGAGCAGTACTTC.

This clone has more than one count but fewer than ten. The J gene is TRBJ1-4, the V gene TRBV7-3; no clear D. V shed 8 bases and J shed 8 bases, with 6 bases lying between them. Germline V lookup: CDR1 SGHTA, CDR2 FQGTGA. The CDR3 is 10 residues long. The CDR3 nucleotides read TGTGCCAGCCGGGGAGAAAAACTGTTTTTT. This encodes CASRGEKLFF. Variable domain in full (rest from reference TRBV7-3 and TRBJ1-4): GAGVSQTPSNKVTEKGKYVELRCDPISGHTALYWYRQSLGQGPEFLIYFQGTGAADDSGLPNDRFFAVRPEGSVSTLKIQRTERGDSAVYLCASRGEKLFFGSGTQLSVL.

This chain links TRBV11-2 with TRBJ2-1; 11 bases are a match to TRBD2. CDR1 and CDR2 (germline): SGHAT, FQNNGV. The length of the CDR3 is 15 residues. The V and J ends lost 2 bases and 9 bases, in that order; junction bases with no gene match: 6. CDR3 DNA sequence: TGTGCCAGCAGCTTATATAGCGGGGGGGCCGGTGAGCAGTTCTTC. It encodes CASSLYSGGAGEQFF.

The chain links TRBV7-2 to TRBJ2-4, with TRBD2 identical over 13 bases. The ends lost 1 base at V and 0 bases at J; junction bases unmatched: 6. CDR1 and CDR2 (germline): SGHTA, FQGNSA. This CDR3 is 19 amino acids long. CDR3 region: CASSLGTSGGLLAKNIQYF. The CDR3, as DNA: TGTGCCAGCAGCTTAGGGACTAGCGGGGGCCTTCTAGCCAAAAACATTCAGTACTTC.